This T cell receptor beta chain appears in the sequencing data of a study of metastatic and nonmetastatic thyroid tumors. As for the study in general: Repertoire comparisons spanned blood and tumor or nodule tissue from malignant and benign thyroid patients.

This clone came up a few times. A single base separates this from a much larger clone, so it may be a read error. The CDR3 runs to 13 residues. CDR1 is MGHRA, CDR2 YSYEKL, per germline. None of the patients had undergone any treatment ahead of thyroid surgery. Through MiXCR, TCRdb re-clonotyped the PCR reads. Among about 50,000 clones listed, less than 5% were seen once. The V and J genes are TRBV4-1 and TRBJ2-7; possible D gene TRBD2, 6 bases. Specimen: blood. The sequence came from a female donor with papillary thyroid cancer or a benign thyroid nodule (not recorded which). Some clones in this sample may be carry-over from other donors' samples. The CDR3 region has the DNA TGCGCCAGCATCCAAGATGCGGGGTACGAGCAGTACTTC. Translating it yields CASIQDAGYEQYF.